The following is a TCR beta chain sequence with its context. No antigen is known for it. This sample stems from a study of monozygotic twins with inflammatory bowel disease. Whole-study findings and limits: Clonotype sharing was lower in IBD patients than healthy twins, most markedly with disease activity. Nothing supported a single strong signal or clonotype that was associated with IBD.

This CDR3 has 15 amino acids. Germline CDR1 and CDR2: MNHNS and SASEGT. The RNA usage for each TCR library was approximately 4,000 ng of total RNA. TCRdb re-called the 5' RACE reads and gives one entry per CDR3 protein, without DNA. This table lists about 380,000 distinct CDR3 sequences. The sequence came from a human donor with ulcerative colitis or Crohn's disease, or a healthy co-twin of an affected twin (not recorded which). Sample: blood. The genes are TRBV6-1 and TRBJ1-1. The CDR3 sequence: CASRIRRLSDTEAFF.